These 21 T cell receptor beta chains came from one sample sequenced in a study of cytomegalovirus exposure and HLA in healthy donors. PCR employed 60 Vbeta and 13 Jbeta primers. Generated by immunoSEQ multiplex PCR, the TCRdb table keeps only in-frame clones and is missing some. The sample lists about 150,000 clones; about 74% were seen once. The sequenced material came from PBMCs. Receptor source: a man between 40 and 49 years old in good health and CMV-seropositive.

This chain links TRBV19 with TRBJ1-2, with unresolved D. Per the germline V gene, CDR1 is LNHDA and CDR2 is SQIVND (reference sequence). The CDR3 is 13 amino acids. The ends were cut back, 3 bases at V and 1 base at J, with 6 bases in the middle. The CDR3 here is CASSIPGNYGYTF. CDR3 nucleotide sequence: TGTGCCAGTAGTATCCCGGGTAACTATGGCTACACCTTC.

In this sample, this clone turned up once. The rearrangement joins TRBV15 to TRBJ2-1; a weak D match, TRBD2 (6 bases). Germline V gives CDR1 LNHNV, CDR2 YYDKDF (reference sequence). Trimming pared 0 bases from V and 10 bases from J, leaving 13 bases between. The CDR3 totals 14 residues. CDR3 nucleotide sequence: TGTGCCACCAGCAGAGATCGGACGGAGGGAGAGCAGTTCTTC. Translation gives CATSRDRTEGEQFF.

The V call is TRBV28, the J call TRBJ2-7; 8 nucleotides agree with TRBD1. After removal of 6 bases from V and 0 bases from J, the junction contained 7 bases not matched to a gene. The CDR3 has 15 amino acids. Per the germline V gene, CDR1 is MDHEN and CDR2 is SYDVKM. The CDR3 reads CASRGQAVLSYEQYF. Here the CDR3 DNA reads TGTGCCAGCAGGGGACAGGCCGTTCTCTCCTACGAGCAGTACTTC. Looking up the rest from reference TRBV28 and TRBJ2-7 gives the full variable domain: DVKVTQSSRYLVKRTGEKVFLECVQDMDHENMFWYRQDPGLGLRLIYFSYDVKMKEKGDIPEGYSVSREKKERFSLILESASTNQTSMYLCASRGQAVLSYEQYFGPGTRLTVT.

The chain links TRBV28 to TRBJ2-3; 7 bases fit TRBD2. The CDR3 consists of 15 residues. The V gene's germline CDR1 is MDHEN and CDR2 SYDVKM. The ends lost 2 bases at V and 6 bases at J; junction bases unmatched: 8. CDR3 DNA sequence: TGTGCCAGCAGTTTAAGGAGCGGGATGATTGATACGCAGTATTTT. This translates into CASSLRSGMIDTQYF.

The J gene is TRBJ1-1, the V gene TRBV9; 9 bases match TRBD1. The CDR3 spans 16 residues. V lost 3 bases and J lost 1; bases outside the gene matches: 7. Germline-derived CDR1 and CDR2 are SGDLS and YYNGEE. The CDR3 region has the DNA TGTGCCAGCAGCGCGACAGGGGGGGGACCGAACACTGAAGCTTTCTTT. Its translation: CASSATGGGPNTEAFF.

V gene TRBV5-8 combines with J gene TRBJ2-2; the D gene is possibly TRBD1 (5 bases). This CDR3 contains 17 residues. Germline-derived CDR1 and CDR2 are SGHTS and YDEGEE. V was pared by 1 base and J by 1 base, with 14 bases between. Written as DNA, the CDR3 is TGTGCCAGCAGCTTGTGGGGCACCCAGGGGAACACCGGGGAGCTGTTTTTT. It encodes CASSLWGTQGNTGELFF.

CDR3 sequence reads: CASSVEGGGRNEQYF. The CDR3, as DNA: TGTGCCAGCAGCGTAGAGGGGGGAGGGCGAAACGAGCAGTACTTC. The rearrangement links TRBV7-9 to TRBJ2-7, with D maybe TRBD2 (7 bases). The ends were cut back, 5 bases at V and 5 bases at J, with 19 bases in the middle. CDR1 is SEHNR and CDR2 is FQNEAQ in the germline V gene (reference sequence). The CDR3 has 15 amino acids.

The chain uses TRBV9 and TRBJ2-1, with D perhaps matching TRBD2 (6 bases). The CDR3 spans 16 residues. Germline CDR1 is SGDLS and CDR2 is YYNGEE. Trimming took 3 bases from V and 4 from J, leaving 17 bases between them. This chain's CDR3 is CASSGGSGPYYNEQFF. CDR3 in DNA: TGTGCCAGCAGCGGGGGAAGCGGGCCCTATTACAATGAGCAGTTCTTC.

The chain recombines TRBV18 with TRBJ2-4; TRBD1 might be the D (5 bases). The V gene's germline CDR1 is KGHSH and CDR2 LQKENI. There are 13 residues in the CDR3. V was shortened by 3 bases and J by 12 bases, with 15 bases between the two germline ends. The CDR3 coding sequence is TGTGCCAGCTCACCCCAGGGTGTGGACGGTCAGTACTTC. Protein sequence: CASSPQGVDGQYF.

The rearrangement uses TRBV7-9 and TRBJ2-7, with TRBD2 matching over 9 bases. The CDR3 extends over 19 amino acids. V was pared by 0 bases and J by 0 bases, with 12 bases of the junction left unmatched. The germline V gene has CDR1 SEHNR and CDR2 FQNEAQ (reference sequence). The CDR3 sequence is CASSLANLAGGPASYEQYF. CDR3 in DNA: TGTGCCAGCAGCTTAGCGAATCTTGCGGGAGGGCCGGCCTCCTACGAGCAGTACTTC.

This sequence joins TRBV5-5 and TRBJ2-1; D unresolved. V lost 0 bases to trimming and J lost 0 bases, with 10 bases between them. This CDR3 region has 16 residues. The germline gives CDR1 SGHKS, CDR2 YYEKEE (reference sequence). The CDR3 DNA follows: TGTGCCAGCAGCTTGGCCCTGGAGAGCTCCTACAATGAGCAGTTCTTC. This codes for CASSLALESSYNEQFF.

The chain combines TRBV28 with TRBJ1-2, with D perhaps matching TRBD1 (6 bases). CDR1 is MDHEN, CDR2 SYDVKM, per germline. Trimming shortened V by 10 bases and J by 1 base, and 13 bases separated the two germline ends. The CDR3 consists of 13 residues. As DNA, the CDR3 is TGTGCCATTCTCTCCAGGGGTAACTATGGCTACACCTTC. Translation: CAILSRGNYGYTF.

The chain combines TRBV7-2 with TRBJ2-1, with D possibly matching TRBD1 (5 bases). There are 14 residues in the CDR3. The V end was cut by 2 bases, the J end by 9 bases, with 14 bases between. CDR1 and CDR2 from the germline V gene are SGHTA and FQGNSA. CDR3 sequence reads: CASSLFMGRSEQFF. CDR3 bases: TGTGCCAGCAGCTTATTCATGGGGCGGAGTGAGCAGTTCTTC. Together with reference TRBV7-2 and TRBJ2-1, the CDR3 gives the full variable domain: GAGVSQSPSNKVTEKGKDVELRCDPISGHTALYWYRQSLGQGLEFLIYFQGNSAPDKSGLPSDRFSAERTGGSVSTLTIQRTQQEDSAVYLCASSLFMGRSEQFFGPGTRLTVL.

This clone was detected only a few times. The chain recombines TRBV11-1 with TRBJ2-1, with 11 bases aligning to TRBD2. This CDR3 is 16 amino acids long. V lost 0 bases, J lost 6 bases, and 4 bases stayed unmatched. From germline, CDR1 is SGHAT and CDR2 FQDESV (reference sequence). The chain's CDR3 is CASSLALAGVINEQFF. As DNA, the CDR3 is TGTGCCAGCAGCTTAGCACTAGCGGGAGTTATCAATGAGCAGTTCTTC. Looking up the rest from reference TRBV11-1 and TRBJ2-1 gives the full variable domain: EAEVAQSPRYKITEKSQAVAFWCDPISGHATLYWYRQILGQGPELLVQFQDESVVDDSQLPKDRFSAERLKGVDSTLKIQPAELGDSAMYLCASSLALAGVINEQFFGPGTRLTVL.

This chain joins TRBV7-8 and TRBJ2-3; 8 nucleotides agree with TRBD2. J was trimmed by 5 bases and V by 5 bases; bases with no gene match: 12. Germline V CDR1 and CDR2: SGHVS, FQNEAQ. The CDR3 totals 16 residues. The CDR3 coding sequence is TGTGCCAGCAGCCCCCGGGCCACCGGGGGGGGAGATACGCAGTATTTT. Protein: CASSPRATGGGDTQYF.

DNA for the CDR3: TGTGCCAGCAGCCTTAGAGAACTGCCTTCCTACGAGCAGTACTTC. It is translated as CASSLRELPSYEQYF. This rearrangement joins TRBV9 to TRBJ2-5; D is uncertain. The J call may be incorrect, as the DNA end agrees better with TRBJ2-7. In germline, CDR1 is SGDLS, CDR2 YYNGEE. The CDR3 is made up of 15 amino acids.

The chain links TRBV10-1 to TRBJ2-3; 8 bases are shared with TRBD2. Looked up from germline, CDR1 is WNHNN and CDR2 is SYGVQD (reference sequence). V lost 2 bases and J lost 1; bases outside the gene matches: 14. This CDR3 spans 19 amino acids. The CDR3 loop reads CASSEPSSGPAVGTDTQYF. The CDR3 nucleotides are TGCGCCAGCAGTGAGCCGTCTAGCGGGCCGGCGGTGGGCACAGATACGCAGTATTTT.

The chain carries TRBV19 and TRBJ2-2; 10 nucleotides agree with TRBD2. J was trimmed by 6 bases and V by 4 bases; bases with no gene match: 8. The CDR3 consists of 16 residues. CDR1 is LNHDA, CDR2 SQIVND, per germline (reference sequence). The CDR3 coding sequence is TGTGCCAGTAGTAAGGGCAGTAGCGGGAGGCCCGGGGAGCTGTTTTTT. The encoded protein is CASSKGSSGRPGELFF.

J is TRBJ2-5 and V is TRBV29-1; 11 bases are shared with TRBD2. CDR3 length equals 14 residues. V dropped 5 bases and J dropped 3; count of bases not matched to a gene: 5. From germline, CDR1 is SQVTM and CDR2 ANQGSEA. CDR3 loop: CSVSGTSGKETQYF. The CDR3 nucleotides read TGCAGCGTTTCCGGGACTAGCGGAAAAGAGACCCAGTACTTC.

The chain is built from TRBV11-2 and TRBJ2-3; TRBD2 is a possible D gene (6 bases). Germline values: CDR1 SGHAT, CDR2 FQNNGV. V lost 2 bases and J 2 bases, leaving 11 bases between the germline ends. The CDR3 has 15 residues. The CDR3 DNA sequence: TGTGCCAGCAGCTTATTGACTAGTCCCACAGATACGCAGTATTTT. This codes for CASSLLTSPTDTQYF.

The J gene is TRBJ1-6, the V gene TRBV25-1; no clear D. This CDR3 comprises 12 residues. V was clipped by 3 bases and J by 9 bases, with 6 bases between them. The germline gives CDR1 MGHDK, CDR2 SYGVNS. CDR3 residues: CASSDPGSPLHF. CDR3 nucleotides: TGTGCCAGCAGTGATCCGGGTTCACCCCTCCACTTT.